This T cell receptor (beta chain) is from a study of blood T cells in healthy people across ages. A second PCR of 7 to 11 cycles used a sample-barcoded 5' primer and a J-beta primer mix. A template-switch adaptor that had 12 random nucleotides put a tag on each cDNA molecule. TCRdb redid the calling of the 5' RACE reads with MiXCR, one entry per CDR3 protein. This sample has about 1.1 million distinct CDR3 sequences; 35% to 40% occur once, and the top ten carry roughly 13%. Study-wide points: Calculation of diversity from one million T cells yielded estimates considered to be underestimates.

Samples each had at least 5.5 micrograms of total RNA extracted. The CDR3 runs to 15 residues. Germline CDR1 SGHAT, CDR2 FQNNGV. The V and J ends lost 2 bases and 5 bases respectively, with 15 bases between them. This clonotype was seen only a few times. The target antigen is unknown. The rearrangement joins TRBV11-2 to TRBJ1-1; D gene unclear. The sample taken for sequencing was blood. The clonotype originates from a man in his late teens or twenties in good health. CDR3 residues: CASSLLPDKGTEAFF. DNA for the CDR3: TGTGCCAGCAGCTTATTGCCGGATAAGGGTACTGAAGCTTTCTTT.